Described below is a single T cell receptor beta chain sequence and its context. Sequencing used immunoSEQ multiplex PCR; TCRdb keeps in-frame clones, though not all of them. The sample holds tens of thousands of clones; roughly 89% are singletons and the top ten take 9.3%. CDR3 length equals 15 residues. CDR1 is MNHEY and CDR2 is SVGAGI in the germline V gene. Trimming shortened V by 2 bases and J by 4 bases, and 11 bases separated the two germline ends. The data stem from a study of T cell responses to AZD1222 COVID-19 vaccine. J is TRBJ2-2 and V is TRBV6-5; TRBD2 is a possible D gene (5 bases). The source of this sequence is an adult who received the AZD1222 COVID-19 vaccine. The sample consisted of peripheral blood, taken 28 days after the second AZD1222 dose. Here the CDR3 DNA reads TGTGCCAGCAGTTACGAAGGGAGAGGCACCGGGGAGCTGTTTTTT. Amino acid sequence: CASSYEGRGTGELFF.